Given below is one T cell receptor beta chain in context. The antigen is undetermined. Sequencing used immunoSEQ multiplex PCR; TCRdb keeps in-frame clones, though not all of them. The table has tens of thousands of clones, 70% to 85% seen once; the top ten hold around 2.1%. The data are from a study of lymphopenia after photon versus proton radiotherapy. Points from the study as a whole: Oligoclonal CD8+ Temra expansion after nadir drove photon patients' diversity drop.

The CDR3 totals 15 residues. Trimming cost V 4 bases and J 6 bases; bases outside gene matches: 9. CDR1 SGHNT and CDR2 YYREEE come from the germline V gene (reference sequence). The chain is built from TRBV5-4 and TRBJ2-3; 9 nucleotides agree with TRBD2. The TCR was taken from a man in his 60s with pancreatic cancer. Material: peripheral blood, obtained from a patient treated with proton-based radiotherapy. CDR3 protein: CASSQPGLASDTQYF. CDR3 sequence (DNA): TGTGCCAGCAGCCAGCCAGGACTAGCGTCGGATACGCAGTATTTT.